This TCR beta chain was observed in a study of CD8+CD57+ T cells in acquired aplastic anemia. Template material for TCR beta VDJ and CDR3 profiling consisted of genomic DNA. TCRdb analysed the reads with MiXCR anew, one entry per CDR3 protein. The sample lists about 160,000 distinct CDR3 sequences, 40% to 60% occurring once. This clonotype was seen at least ten times. An expansion of CD8+CD57+ cells by flow cytometry had been shown in patients chosen for sequencing. Diagnosis of severe acquired aplastic anemia applied to all patients. Material for sequencing was sorted CD4+, CD8+, or CD8+CD57+ T cells (not recorded which) from PBMCs. The source of this sequence is a human donor with aplastic anemia.

The chain's CDR3 is CASSYSRSNEQFF. The CDR3 nucleotides are TGTGCCAGCAGTTACTCCAGAAGCAATGAGCAGTTCTTC. The genes are TRBV6-6 and TRBJ2-1; D not certain. This CDR3 is 13 amino acids long. The ends were cut back, 0 bases at V and 6 bases at J, with 6 bases in the middle. Germline assignment: CDR1 MNHNY and CDR2 SVGAGI (reference sequence).